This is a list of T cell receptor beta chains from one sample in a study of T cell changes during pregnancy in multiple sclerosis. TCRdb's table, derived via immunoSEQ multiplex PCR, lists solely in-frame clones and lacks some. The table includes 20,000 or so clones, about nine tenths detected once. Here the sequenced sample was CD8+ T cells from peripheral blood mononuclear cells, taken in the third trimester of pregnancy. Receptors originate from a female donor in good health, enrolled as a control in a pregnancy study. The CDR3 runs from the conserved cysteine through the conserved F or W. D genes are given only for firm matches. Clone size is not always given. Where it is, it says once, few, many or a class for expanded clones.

TGTGCCAGTTGGAGTGGAACTGAAGCTTTCTTT CASWSGTEAFF - TRBJ1-1 - TRBV6-6
TGTGCCAGCAGTTCGGGTCAGCCCCAGCATTTT CASSSGQPQHF - TRBJ1-5 - TRBV28
TGTGCCAGCAGCCAAGAGCGTAGATATGGCTACACCTTC CASSQERRYGYTF - TRBJ1-2 - TRBV4-2
TGCGCCAGCAGCCAAAGCCTAGCGGGGGCGGGTGAGCAGTACTTC CASSQSLAGAGEQYF TRBD2 TRBJ2-7 medium-sized TRBV4-3
TGTGCCAGTAGAGACAGGCGGCCGAACACTGAAGCTTTCTTT CASRDRRPNTEAFF - TRBJ1-1 - TRBV19
TGTGCCAGCAGCCAGGGTGGGGGGGGATTTACGCAGTATTTT CASSQGGGGFTQYF TRBD2 TRBJ2-3 few TRBV4-2
TGTGCCAGCAGTTCTGCGGGGGTTATTCGGGGTGAGCAGTTCTTC CASSSAGVIRGEQFF TRBD2 TRBJ2-1 - TRBV13
TGCGCCTCACAGGATCCGTCGGGTGAAAAACTGTTTTTT CASQDPSGEKLFF - TRBJ1-4 - TRBV10-2
TGTGCCTGGAGCTGGACAGGGGGGGCTAATGAAAAACTGTTTTTT CAWSWTGGANEKLFF TRBD1 TRBJ1-4 - TRBV30
TGTGCCAGTACACCCGGGACAGGGGGCATACTATGGTGGGGCTACACCTTC CASTPGTGGILWWGYTF TRBD1 TRBJ1-2 - TRBV28
TGCGCCAGCAGCCAAGGGACAGGGAGCAACACTGAAGCTTTCTTT CASSQGTGSNTEAFF TRBD1 TRBJ1-1 - TRBV4-3